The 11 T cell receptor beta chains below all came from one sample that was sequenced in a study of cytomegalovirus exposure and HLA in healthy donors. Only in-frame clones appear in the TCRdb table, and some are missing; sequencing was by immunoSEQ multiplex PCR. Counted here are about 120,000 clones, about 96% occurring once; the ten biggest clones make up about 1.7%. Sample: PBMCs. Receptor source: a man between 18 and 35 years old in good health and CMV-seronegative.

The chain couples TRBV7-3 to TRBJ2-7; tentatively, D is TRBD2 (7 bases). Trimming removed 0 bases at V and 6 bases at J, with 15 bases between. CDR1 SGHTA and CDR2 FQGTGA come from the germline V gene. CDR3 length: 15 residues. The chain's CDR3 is CASSLTFAGATEQYF. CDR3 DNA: TGTGCCAGCAGCTTAACGTTTGCGGGGGCAACCGAGCAGTACTTC.

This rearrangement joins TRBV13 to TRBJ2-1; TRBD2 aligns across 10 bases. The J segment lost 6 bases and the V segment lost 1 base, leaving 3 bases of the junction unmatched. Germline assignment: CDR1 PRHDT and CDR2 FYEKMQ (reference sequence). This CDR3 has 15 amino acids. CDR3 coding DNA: TGTGCCAGCAGCTTAGCACTAGCGGGATTCAATGAGCAGTTCTTC. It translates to CASSLALAGFNEQFF. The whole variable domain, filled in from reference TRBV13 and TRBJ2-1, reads AAGVIQSPRHLIKEKRETATLKCYPIPRHDTVYWYQQGPGQDPQFLISFYEKMQSDKGSIPDRFSAQQFSDYHSELNMSSLELGDSALYFCASSLALAGFNEQFFGPGTRLTVL.

CDR3 bases: TGTGCCAGCAGCTTAGAGGTCCTTGGCGAGCAGTACTTC. Translating gives CASSLEVLGEQYF. V gene TRBV7-3 combines with J gene TRBJ2-7; D remains ambiguous. Germline CDR1 and CDR2: SGHTA and FQGTGA. The CDR3 length is 13 residues. V was shortened by 2 bases and J by 6 bases, with 11 bases between the two germline ends.

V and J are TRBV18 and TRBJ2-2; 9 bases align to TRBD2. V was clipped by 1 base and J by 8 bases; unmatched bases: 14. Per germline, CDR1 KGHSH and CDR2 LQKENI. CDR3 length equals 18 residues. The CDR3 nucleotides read TGTGCCAGCTCACCACAACCGCGAGCGGGAGGTCGCAGGGGGGAGCTGTTTTTT. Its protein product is CASSPQPRAGGRRGELFF.

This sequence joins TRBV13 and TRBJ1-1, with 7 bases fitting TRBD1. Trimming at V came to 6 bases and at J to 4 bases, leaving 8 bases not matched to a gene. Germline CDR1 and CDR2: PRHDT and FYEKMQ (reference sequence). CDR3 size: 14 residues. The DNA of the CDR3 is TGTGCCAGCAGTTCGACAGGGTTGACCACTGAAGCTTTCTTT. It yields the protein CASSSTGLTTEAFF.

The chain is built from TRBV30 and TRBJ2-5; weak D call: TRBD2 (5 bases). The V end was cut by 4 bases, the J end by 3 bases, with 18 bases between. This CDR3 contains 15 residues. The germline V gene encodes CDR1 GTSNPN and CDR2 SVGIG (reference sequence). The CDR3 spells CAWKRWEIREETQYF. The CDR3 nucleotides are TGTGCCTGGAAGAGGTGGGAGATACGGGAAGAGACCCAGTACTTC.

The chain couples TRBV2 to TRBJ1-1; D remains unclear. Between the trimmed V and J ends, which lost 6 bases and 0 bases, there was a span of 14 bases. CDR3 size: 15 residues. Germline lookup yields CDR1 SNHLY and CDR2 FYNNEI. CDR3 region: CASRMGRAMNTEAFF. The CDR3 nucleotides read TGTGCCAGCAGGATGGGGAGGGCGATGAACACTGAAGCTTTCTTT.

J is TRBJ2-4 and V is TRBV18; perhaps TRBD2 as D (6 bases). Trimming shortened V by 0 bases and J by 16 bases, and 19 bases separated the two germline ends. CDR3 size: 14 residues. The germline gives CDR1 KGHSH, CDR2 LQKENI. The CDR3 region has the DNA TGTGCCAGCTCACCACCCGTCCTCCGGGAGAACTTTTACTTC. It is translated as CASSPPVLRENFYF. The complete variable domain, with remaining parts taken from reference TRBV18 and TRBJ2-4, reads NAGVMQNPRHLVRRRGQEARLRCSPMKGHSHVYWYRQLPEEGLKFMVYLQKENIIDESGMPKERFSAEFPKEGPSILRIQQVVRGDSAAYFCASSPPVLRENFYFGAGTRLSVL.

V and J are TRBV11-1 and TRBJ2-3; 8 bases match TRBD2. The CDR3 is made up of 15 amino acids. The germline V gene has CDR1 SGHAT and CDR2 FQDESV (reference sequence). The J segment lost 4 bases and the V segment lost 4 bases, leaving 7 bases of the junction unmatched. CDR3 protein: CASSSPGLGSDTQYF. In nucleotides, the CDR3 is TGTGCCAGCAGCTCACCGGGACTAGGCTCAGATACGCAGTATTTT. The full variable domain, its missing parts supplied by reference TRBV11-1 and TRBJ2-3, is EAEVAQSPRYKITEKSQAVAFWCDPISGHATLYWYRQILGQGPELLVQFQDESVVDDSQLPKDRFSAERLKGVDSTLKIQPAELGDSAMYLCASSSPGLGSDTQYFGPGTRLTVL.

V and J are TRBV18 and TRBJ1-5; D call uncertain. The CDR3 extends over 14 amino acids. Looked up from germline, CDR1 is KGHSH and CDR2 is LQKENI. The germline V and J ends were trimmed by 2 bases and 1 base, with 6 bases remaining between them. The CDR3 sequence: CASSPGVSNQPQHF. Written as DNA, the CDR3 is TGTGCCAGCTCACCAGGAGTGAGCAATCAGCCCCAGCATTTT.

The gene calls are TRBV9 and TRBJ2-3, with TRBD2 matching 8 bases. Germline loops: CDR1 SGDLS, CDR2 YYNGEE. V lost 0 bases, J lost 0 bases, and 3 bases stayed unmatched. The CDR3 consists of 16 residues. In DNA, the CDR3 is TGTGCCAGCAGCGTAGCTAGCGGGCCTAGCACAGATACGCAGTATTTT. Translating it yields CASSVASGPSTDTQYF.